The next 28 T cell receptor beta chains were all read from a single sample in a study of cytomegalovirus exposure and HLA in healthy donors. PCR amplification relied on 60 Vbeta primers (plus 13 Jbeta primers). Using immunoSEQ multiplex PCR, the repertoire was profiled, and TCRdb retains in-frame clones only, with some absent. In the table there are under 200,000 clones, about three quarters of which are singletons. The sequencing input was PBMCs. The origin of the receptors is a man aged 35 to 55 in good health and CMV-seronegative.

The chain has TRBV18 and TRBJ2-6, with D unclear. CDR1 is KGHSH and CDR2 is LQKENI in the germline V gene. This CDR3 is 15 amino acids long. V gave up 5 bases and J gave up 0 bases, with 8 bases separating them. For the CDR3, the DNA is TGTGCCAGCTCAAGACTGAGCTCTGGGGCCAACGTCCTGACTTTC. It specifies CASSRLSSGANVLTF.

The V call is TRBV9, the J call TRBJ2-5; D uncertain. The germline CDR1 and CDR2 sequences are SGDLS and YYNGEE. Deletions cut 2 bases from V and 1 base from J, with 6 bases between. This CDR3 region has 13 residues. In DNA, the CDR3 is TGTGCCAGCAGCGTCAGTATCCAAGAGACCCAGTACTTC. It is translated as CASSVSIQETQYF. The full variable domain, completed using reference TRBV9 and TRBJ2-5, is DSGVTQTPKHLITATGQRVTLRCSPRSGDLSVYWYQQSLDQGLQFLIQYYNGEERAKGNILERFSAQQFPDLHSELNLSSLELGDSALYFCASSVSIQETQYFGPGTRLLVL.

The V and J genes are TRBV15 and TRBJ2-1; 14 bases fit TRBD2. Trimming cost V 7 bases and J 6 bases; bases outside gene matches: 8. Germline V gene sequence: CDR1 LNHNV, CDR2 YYDKDF (reference sequence). The CDR3 is made up of 16 amino acids. The CDR3, as DNA: TGTGCCACCACCCTGGGGACTAGCGGGAGAGGCAATGAGCAGTTCTTC. Translated: CATTLGTSGRGNEQFF.

The chain employs TRBV7-9 and TRBJ1-6; perhaps TRBD1 as D (5 bases). Germline-derived CDR1 and CDR2 are SEHNR and FQNEAQ (reference sequence). CDR3 length: 14 residues. The V end lost 3 bases, the J end lost 9 bases, and 12 bases lay between the germline ends. CDR3 amino acids: CASSLQGLGSPLHF. CDR3 in DNA: TGTGCCAGCAGCTTGCAGGGCCTTGGTTCACCCCTCCACTTT.

V gene TRBV7-2 combines with J gene TRBJ1-5, with D possibly being TRBD1 (6 bases). Deletions cut 4 bases from V and 2 bases from J, with 21 bases between. Germline V lookup: CDR1 SGHTA, CDR2 FQGNSA. This CDR3 has 18 residues. In nucleotides, the CDR3 is TGTGCCAGCAGCTGGATATCACAGGGTAATTCAGGCAATCAGCCCCAGCATTTT. Translated, it gives CASSWISQGNSGNQPQHF.

This clone was observed a single time. The V gene is TRBV4-3, the J gene TRBJ2-7; the D gene is possibly TRBD1 (6 bases). V gave up 0 bases and J gave up 2 bases, with 11 bases separating them. This CDR3 contains 15 residues. Germline CDR1 and CDR2: LGHNA and YSLEER. CDR3 sequence: CASSQDTQGTYEQYF. CDR3 sequence (DNA): TGCGCCAGCAGCCAAGATACACAGGGTACCTACGAGCAGTACTTC.

This chain links TRBV25-1 with TRBJ2-1; TRBD2 aligns across 9 bases. The ends lost 3 bases at V and 5 bases at J; junction bases unmatched: 5. The germline gives CDR1 MGHDK, CDR2 SYGVNS. The CDR3 covers 15 residues. Here the CDR3 DNA reads TGTGCCAGCAGTGACGCGGGAGGGCACAACAATGAGCAGTTCTTC. Encoded protein: CASSDAGGHNNEQFF. Variable domain in full (rest from reference TRBV25-1 and TRBJ2-1): EADIYQTPRYLVIGTGKKITLECSQTMGHDKMYWYQQDPGMELHLIHYSYGVNSTEKGDLSSESTVSRIRTEHFPLTLESARPSHTSQYLCASSDAGGHNNEQFFGPGTRLTVL.

The chain uses TRBV7-6 and TRBJ2-7, with 9 bases matching TRBD1. The ends lost 5 bases at V and 7 bases at J; junction bases unmatched: 9. Germline V gene lookup returns CDR1 SGHVS and CDR2 FNYEAQ. The CDR3 runs to 14 residues. The CDR3 DNA sequence: TGTGCCAGCAGCGGCCGGGACAGGGCTCAAGAGCAGTACTTC. It encodes CASSGRDRAQEQYF. The complete variable domain, with remaining parts taken from reference TRBV7-6 and TRBJ2-7, reads GAGVSQSPRYKVTKRGQDVALRCDPISGHVSLYWYRQALGQGPEFLTYFNYEAQQDKSGLPNDRFSAERPEGSISTLTIQRTEQRDSAMYRCASSGRDRAQEQYFGPGTRLTVT.

Points on this clone: An end of the junction differs from the germline gene, which may be a read error. The chain recombines TRBV7-9 with TRBJ2-7; maybe TRBD1 (6 bases). This CDR3 region has 16 residues. Germline V CDR1 and CDR2: SEHNR, FQNEAQ (reference sequence). CDR3 loop: CSSSQARQESSYEQYF. CDR3 nucleotides: TGTTCCAGCAGCCAAGCCAGACAGGAGAGCTCCTACGAGCAGTACTTC.

The rearrangement uses TRBV5-5 and TRBJ2-5; the match to TRBD1 covers 7 bases. V trimming: 4 bases; J trimming: 7 bases; junction bases outside the gene matches: 16. Germline V CDR1 and CDR2: SGHKS, YYEKEE (reference sequence). The CDR3 contains 16 residues. This chain's CDR3 is CASSRGTVLDSGTQYF. The DNA for the CDR3 is TGTGCCAGCAGCCGTGGGACAGTGCTTGATTCGGGGACCCAGTACTTC.

In DNA, the CDR3 is TGTGCCATCAGTGGACAGGGGGAAGAGACCCAGTACTTC. Residues: CAISGQGEETQYF. This sequence joins TRBV10-3 and TRBJ2-5, with TRBD1 matching 9 bases. V lost 4 bases, J lost 3 bases, and 0 bases stayed unmatched. CDR1 and CDR2 (germline): ENHRY, SYGVKD. This CDR3 has 13 residues.

The sample holds a few counts of this clone. This chain uses TRBV18 with TRBJ2-1; a weak D match, TRBD1 (6 bases). Germline CDR1 and CDR2: KGHSH and LQKENI. The CDR3 length is 15 residues. Trimming cost V 0 bases and J 7 bases, with 13 bases left between them. CDR3 in amino acids: CASSPPSKGDNEQFF. CDR3 coding DNA: TGTGCCAGCTCACCACCGAGTAAGGGGGATAATGAGCAGTTCTTC.

This clone was counted only a few times. The chain couples TRBV6-6 to TRBJ2-7; 8 bases map to TRBD1. V lost 6 bases and J lost 5; bases outside the gene matches: 12. Germline CDR1 reads MNHNY; CDR2 reads SVGAGI (reference sequence). The CDR3 extends over 15 amino acids. The CDR3 loop is CASRVPGTGKHEQYF. The CDR3 DNA is TGTGCCAGCAGAGTACCCGGGACAGGTAAACACGAGCAGTACTTC.

This clone was seen more than once but under ten times. The chain uses TRBV6-5 and TRBJ1-2, with a tentative D call TRBD1 (5 bases). The germline V and J ends were trimmed by 4 bases and 2 bases, with 11 bases remaining between them. The CDR3 spans 14 residues. The germline gives CDR1 MNHEY, CDR2 SVGAGI. The CDR3 reads CASSSPQGNYGYTF. CDR3 nucleotides: TGTGCCAGCAGTTCCCCCCAGGGAAACTATGGCTACACCTTC.

The V and J genes are TRBV10-3 and TRBJ1-5; D unresolved. Germline lookup yields CDR1 ENHRY and CDR2 SYGVKD. The CDR3 sequence is 12 residues long. Trimming removed 3 bases at V and 13 bases at J, with 13 bases between. CDR3 amino acids: CAISDTRGPQHF. The CDR3 coding sequence is TGTGCCATCAGTGATACCCGCGGCCCACAGCATTTT.

The chain has TRBV9 and TRBJ1-1; D gene ambiguous. The CDR3 runs to 13 residues. The germline gives CDR1 SGDLS, CDR2 YYNGEE. Trimming shortened V by 3 bases and J by 0 bases, and 6 bases separated the two germline ends. The DNA of the CDR3 is TGTGCCAGCAGCGGGCAGATGAACACTGAAGCTTTCTTT. This translates into CASSGQMNTEAFF.

J is TRBJ2-7 and V is TRBV19; D is ambiguous. This CDR3 spans 14 amino acids. V was clipped by 1 base and J by 2 bases, with 9 bases between them. Germline V gene data show CDR1 as LNHDA and CDR2 as SQIVND (reference sequence). CDR3 region: CASSIVGSAYEQYF. The CDR3 bases are TGTGCCAGTAGTATAGTAGGCAGCGCCTACGAGCAGTACTTC.

The chain uses TRBV30 and TRBJ2-5; 7 nucleotides match TRBD2. This CDR3 comprises 14 residues. Germline CDR1 GTSNPN, CDR2 SVGIG (reference sequence). The V gene end was trimmed by 2 bases and the J gene end by 3 bases; junction bases not matched to a gene: 6. The CDR3 sequence: CAWSPASGKETQYF. CDR3 DNA: TGTGCCTGGAGTCCCGCTAGCGGTAAAGAGACCCAGTACTTC.

The chain recombines TRBV6-5 with TRBJ2-1, with 13 bases fitting TRBD2. Looked up from germline, CDR1 is MNHEY and CDR2 is SVGAGI. With 5 bases clipped from V and 7 bases from J, the junction kept 2 bases outside the gene matches. This CDR3 has 14 residues. The CDR3 sequence is CASSPTSGRNEQFF. In DNA form, the CDR3 reads TGTGCCAGCAGTCCGACTAGCGGGAGGAATGAGCAGTTCTTC.

The chain links TRBV5-1 to TRBJ1-2; TRBD1 matches at 12 bases. Trimming at V came to 4 bases and at J to 7 bases, leaving 20 bases not matched to a gene. From germline, CDR1 is SGHRS and CDR2 YFSETQ. The CDR3 has 19 amino acids. The CDR3 sequence is CASSVDRDRGRSKQSGYTF. The DNA for the CDR3 is TGCGCCAGCAGCGTAGACCGGGACAGGGGGCGGAGTAAGCAGTCTGGCTACACCTTC.

This chain joins TRBV10-2 and TRBJ2-1, with D possibly TRBD1 on 6 matching bases. Looked up from germline, CDR1 is WSHSY and CDR2 is SAAADI. The CDR3 consists of 16 residues. V was trimmed by 6 bases and J by 0 bases, leaving 15 bases between them. CDR3 residues: CASSDDRLLSYNEQFF. In DNA, the CDR3 is TGCGCCAGCAGCGACGACAGGCTTCTCTCCTACAATGAGCAGTTCTTC.

This clone showed up just a few times. The rearrangement joins TRBV23-1 to TRBJ2-2; 7 nucleotides align to TRBD1. TRBV23-1 is flagged as an ORF with uncertain function. The CDR3 length is 15 residues. The junction had 13 bases not matched to a gene; V was cut back by 8 bases and J by 7 bases. Written as DNA, the CDR3 is TGCGCCAGCGCACGACAGGGCGGGCGTGGCGGGGAGCTGTTTTTT. Amino acid sequence: CASARQGGRGGELFF.

As for this clone: A junction boundary mismatches the germline segment, possibly from a read error. The genes are TRBV6-1 and TRBJ2-1; D is possibly TRBD1 (6 bases). The CDR3 runs to 13 residues. CDR1 MNHNS and CDR2 SASEGT come from the germline V gene. CDR3 amino acids: CATSLRGNDEQFF. CDR3 nucleotide sequence: TGTGCCACCAGTTTGAGGGGGAATGATGAGCAGTTCTTC.

V gene TRBV29-1 combines with J gene TRBJ2-3, with TRBD2 matching over 10 bases. Germline assignment: CDR1 SQVTM and CDR2 ANQGSEA. V dropped 6 bases and J dropped 3; count of bases not matched to a gene: 12. This CDR3 is 16 amino acids long. CDR3 amino acids: CSVSIRLAGGTDTQYF. CDR3 nucleotides: TGCAGCGTCAGTATACGTTTAGCGGGGGGAACAGATACGCAGTATTTT.

The chain links TRBV5-6 to TRBJ1-6; D gene uncertain. The CDR3 loop spans 13 amino acids. CDR1 and CDR2 from the germline V gene are SGHDT and YYEEEE. The V gene lost 4 bases and the J gene lost 7 bases, with 9 bases spanning the gap. CDR3 sequence (DNA): TGTGCCAGCAGCAGAAGCTCAAATTCACCCCTCCACTTT. This sequence encodes CASSRSSNSPLHF.

This chain joins TRBV5-6 and TRBJ2-3, with D maybe TRBD1 (6 bases). CDR1 is SGHDT and CDR2 is YYEEEE in the germline V gene. Trimming removed 9 bases from V and 4 bases from J, with 18 bases in between. This CDR3 region has 14 residues. CDR3 sequence: CATSSGEFADTQYF. In DNA, the CDR3 is TGTGCCACTTCCTCAGGGGAATTCGCAGATACGCAGTATTTT.

This chain links TRBV5-1 with TRBJ2-3; D is unresolved. This CDR3 region has 16 residues. Trimming left V 0 bases short and J 0 bases short, with 11 bases between. Germline loops: CDR1 SGHRS, CDR2 YFSETQ. DNA of the CDR3: TGCGCCAGCAGCTTGGTAGGCGGCTCTAGCACAGATACGCAGTATTTT. The encoded protein is CASSLVGGSSTDTQYF.

The rearrangement links TRBV29-1 to TRBJ1-4; TRBD1 agrees at 8 bases. CDR1 and CDR2 (germline): SQVTM, ANQGSEA. This CDR3 region has 12 residues. Trimming cost V 4 bases and J 5 bases; bases outside gene matches: 0. The CDR3 DNA sequence: TGCAGCGTTGGACAGGGGAATGAAAAACTGTTTTTT. It yields the protein CSVGQGNEKLFF.